This paragraph covers one T cell receptor (beta chain) sequence. Its specificity is unknown. Aged 18 to 65, the patients had hyperthyroidism that was newly diagnosed and had lasted under 2 months. Trimming left V 5 bases short and J 3 bases short, with 20 bases between. CDR1 and CDR2 from the germline V gene are SEHNR and FQNEAQ (reference sequence). This CDR3 is 16 amino acids long. This entry comes from a study of T cells in Graves' hyperthyroidism and ophthalmopathy. Turning to the study itself: At the time of initial diagnosis and before any treatment, peripheral blood was collected. General study points: The model identified upcoming ophthalmopathy a median approximately six months ahead of onset. Within blood appeared most thyroid clonotypes that had expanded above 0.001.

RNA transcripts yielded amplified TCR beta CDR3 regions. The HTBI primer set served for first-round RT-PCR of the TCR CDR3. TCRdb reprocessed the multiplex PCR reads via MiXCR and lists one record per CDR3 protein. The data show 540,000 or so distinct CDR3 sequences, 15% to 17% seen once. This TCR derives from a woman aged 25 to 39 with Graves' hyperthyroidism. The rearrangement joins TRBV7-9 to TRBJ2-7, with D unresolved. Material: blood. The CDR3 DNA reads as TGTGCCAGCAGCCATCCCGACTGGGGTCTAAACTACGAGCAGTACTTC. This translates into CASSHPDWGLNYEQYF.